These 6 T cell receptor beta chains were all obtained from the same sample, sequenced in a study of T cells in Graves' hyperthyroidism and ophthalmopathy. There were TCR beta CDR3 regions amplified from RNA transcripts. HTBI primers were used for first-round RT-PCR of the TCR CDR3. TCRdb itself ran the multiplex PCR reads through MiXCR, one entry per CDR3 protein. This sample has fewer than 550,000 distinct CDR3 sequences, with around 22% found just once. Sequencing was done on a sample of blood. Receptors originate from a woman younger than 45 with Graves' ophthalmopathy.

A single count supports this clonotype. The CDR3 DNA sequence: TGTGCCAGCAGTTACTCCGGCAGGGGGATGAATGGCTACACCTTC. Translating it yields CASSYSGRGMNGYTF. V gene TRBV6-2 or TRBV6-3 combines with J gene TRBJ1-2; TRBD1 aligns across 7 bases. Germline V gives CDR1 MNHEY, CDR2 SVGEGT. V shed 0 bases, J shed 6 bases, and the junction held 7 bases outside the gene matches. This CDR3 is built from 15 residues.

The chain links TRBV6-2 or TRBV6-3 to TRBJ2-5; 7 nucleotides match TRBD2. V lost 7 bases to trimming and J lost 2 bases; unmatched junction nucleotides: 10. The CDR3 totals 15 residues. Per the germline V gene, CDR1 is MNHEY and CDR2 is SVGEGT. CDR3 amino acids: CASKGIRGVQETQYF. CDR3 bases: TGTGCCAGCAAGGGGATCCGGGGGGTTCAAGAGACCCAGTACTTC.

This clonotype was recorded many times. The genes are TRBV11-2 and TRBJ2-7, with D perhaps given as TRBD1 or TRBD2 (5 bases each). The V gene's germline CDR1 is SGHAT and CDR2 FQNNGV. V was shortened by 5 bases and J by 3 bases, with 14 bases between the two germline ends. This CDR3 has 14 residues. CDR3 loop: CASSTQVSDYEQYF. CDR3 nucleotide sequence: TGTGCCAGCAGCACACAGGTTAGCGACTACGAGCAGTACTTC.

This clonotype has a count of ten or more. V usage is TRBV12-3 or TRBV12-4 and J usage is TRBJ1-5; 10 bases fit TRBD1. This CDR3 is built from 15 residues. With V trimmed by 2 bases and J by 7 bases, 5 bases remained unmatched. The CDR3 nucleotides are TGTGCCAGCAGTTTAAGGGGACAGGGGTTGCAGCCCCAGCATTTT. It yields the protein CASSLRGQGLQPQHF.

At least ten counts were recorded for this clonotype. The chain employs TRBV7-8 and TRBJ2-4, with TRBD1 identical over 10 bases. V dropped 7 bases and J dropped 4; count of bases not matched to a gene: 1. The CDR3 has 13 amino acids. Germline lookup yields CDR1 SGHVS and CDR2 FQNEAQ. In DNA, the CDR3 is TGTGCCAGCAAGGGACAGGGGAAAAACATTCAGTACTTC. It is translated as CASKGQGKNIQYF.

This clonotype was recorded only once. The chain joins TRBV19 to TRBJ2-2; no reliable D call. Germline CDR1 and CDR2: LNHDA and SQIVND (reference sequence). This CDR3 is 13 amino acids long. The V gene lost 3 bases and the J gene lost 1 base, with 3 bases spanning the gap. DNA of the CDR3: TGTGCCAGTAGTATCGAGAACACCGGGGAGCTGTTTTTT. This sequence encodes CASSIENTGELFF.